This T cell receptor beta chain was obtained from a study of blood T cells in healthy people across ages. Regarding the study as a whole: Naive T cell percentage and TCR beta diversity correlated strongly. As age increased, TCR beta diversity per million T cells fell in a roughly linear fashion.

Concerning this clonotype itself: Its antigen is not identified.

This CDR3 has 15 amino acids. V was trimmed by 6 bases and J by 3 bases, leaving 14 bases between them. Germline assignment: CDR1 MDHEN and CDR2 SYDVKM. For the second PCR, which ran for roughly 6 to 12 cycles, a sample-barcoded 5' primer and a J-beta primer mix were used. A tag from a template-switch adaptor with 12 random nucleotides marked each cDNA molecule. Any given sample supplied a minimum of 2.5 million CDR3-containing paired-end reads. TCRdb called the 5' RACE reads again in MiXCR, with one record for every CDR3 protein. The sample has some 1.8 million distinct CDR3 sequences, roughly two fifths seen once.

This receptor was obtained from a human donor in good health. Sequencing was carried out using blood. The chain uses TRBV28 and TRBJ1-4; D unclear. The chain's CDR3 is CASSLNSGSNEKLFF. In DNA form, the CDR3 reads TGTGCCAGCAGCCTAAACTCGGGGTCTAATGAAAAACTGTTTTTT. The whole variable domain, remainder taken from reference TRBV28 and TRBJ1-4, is DVKVTQSSRYLVKRTGEKVFLECVQDMDHENMFWYRQDPGLGLRLIYFSYDVKMKEKGDIPEGYSVSREKKERFSLILESASTNQTSMYLCASSLNSGSNEKLFFGSGTQLSVL.